This passage covers 13 T cell receptor beta chains from one sample sequenced in a study of control samples from healthy donors and cancer patients. Only in-frame clones appear in the TCRdb table, and some are missing; sequencing was by immunoSEQ multiplex PCR. The sample holds 85,000 to 100,000 clones, around 82% seen once. Material for sequencing was blood. Every receptor here comes from a man aged 55-75 years in good health.

Only one count was recorded for this clone. The V and J genes are TRBV7-9 and TRBJ1-4, with TRBD1 as a possible D gene (6 bases). V lost 4 bases and J lost 5, with 14 bases in between. The CDR3 contains 15 residues. The germline gives CDR1 SEHNR, CDR2 FQNEAQ (reference sequence). DNA of the CDR3: TGTGCCAGCAGCTCCGCAACAGGGTGGAATGAAAAACTGTTTTTT. It codes for CASSSATGWNEKLFF.

The V gene is TRBV11-2, the J gene TRBJ2-7; D assignment may be TRBD1 or TRBD2 (5 bases each). V lost 5 bases and J 9 bases, leaving 11 bases between the germline ends. Germline CDR1 and CDR2: SGHAT and FQNNGV. CDR3 length equals 11 residues. This CDR3 is CASSLGAVQYF. For the CDR3, the DNA is TGTGCCAGCAGCCTCGGGGCCGTGCAGTACTTC.

This chain joins TRBV5-4 and TRBJ2-3; tentative D call: TRBD2 (5 bases). The germline CDR1 and CDR2 sequences are SGHNT and YYREEE (reference sequence). CDR3 size: 18 residues. V was shortened by 4 bases and J by 2 bases, with 23 bases between the two germline ends. The CDR3 loop is CASSGQSEQRAFTDTQYF. In DNA form, the CDR3 reads TGTGCCAGCAGCGGTCAGTCGGAACAGAGGGCCTTCACAGATACGCAGTATTTT.

This chain joins TRBV5-1 and TRBJ2-2; D possibly corresponds to TRBD2 (5 bases). The germline V gene encodes CDR1 SGHRS and CDR2 YFSETQ. The CDR3 is 15 amino acids. V gave up 2 bases and J gave up 2 bases, with 10 bases separating them. CDR3 in DNA: TGCGCCAGCAGCTTAGAGGGAATTAACACCGGGGAGCTGTTTTTT. Amino acids: CASSLEGINTGELFF.

The chain carries TRBV6-5 and TRBJ2-3; 7 bases are a match to TRBD2. Per the germline V gene, CDR1 is MNHEY and CDR2 is SVGAGI. The CDR3 is 14 residues long. V shed 3 bases and J 3 bases; nucleotides not matched to a gene: 3. The CDR3 sequence is CASSYGGRTDTQYF. In DNA, the CDR3 is TGTGCCAGCAGTTATGGCGGGAGAACAGATACGCAGTATTTT.

The chain couples TRBV30 to TRBJ2-3, with D uncertain. The CDR3 runs 11 residues. CDR1 GTSNPN and CDR2 SVGIG come from the germline V gene (reference sequence). V lost 0 bases to trimming and J lost 6 bases, with 4 bases between them. The CDR3 loop reads CAWSVLDTQYF. In nucleotides, the CDR3 is TGTGCCTGGAGTGTTCTGGATACGCAGTATTTT.

The gene calls are TRBV2 and TRBJ2-5; weak D call: TRBD1 (5 bases). Looked up from germline, CDR1 is SNHLY and CDR2 is FYNNEI. The CDR3 is 16 amino acids. Trimming cost V 6 bases and J 5 bases, with 22 bases left between them. The CDR3 DNA reads TGTGCCAGCAGGGTGGGCGAAAGGATTAAGGGGGAGACCCAGTACTTC. Its protein is CASRVGERIKGETQYF.

The chain employs TRBV30 and TRBJ1-6, with no clear D. Germline loops: CDR1 GTSNPN, CDR2 SVGIG (reference sequence). V was cut by 3 bases and J by 10 bases, with 16 bases left in between. This CDR3 spans 14 amino acids. The CDR3 DNA sequence: TGTGCCTGGAGGGAGCGGCGCAGGCCATCACCCCTCCACTTT. This translates into CAWRERRRPSPLHF.

The chain joins TRBV6-4 to TRBJ2-3; 8 bases map to TRBD1. There are 14 residues in the CDR3. Germline values: CDR1 MRHNA, CDR2 SNTAGT. After removal of 6 bases from V and 6 bases from J, the junction contained 8 bases not matched to a gene. Here the CDR3 reads CASRTGGSSDTQYF. The CDR3 DNA is TGTGCCAGCAGAACAGGGGGTAGTTCGGATACGCAGTATTTT.

The gene calls are TRBV7-2 and TRBJ2-5; the D gene is possibly TRBD2 (7 bases). Per germline, CDR1 SGHTA and CDR2 FQGNSA. V was trimmed by 5 bases and J by 7 bases, leaving 17 bases between them. This CDR3 spans 14 amino acids. Written as DNA, the CDR3 is TGTGCCAGCAGCCCGGAGGGGGGGCGAGGGACCCAGTACTTC. It specifies CASSPEGGRGTQYF. The full variable domain, rest sourced from reference TRBV7-2 and TRBJ2-5, is GAGVSQSPSNKVTEKGKDVELRCDPISGHTALYWYRQSLGQGLEFLIYFQGNSAPDKSGLPSDRFSAERTGGSVSTLTIQRTQQEDSAVYLCASSPEGGRGTQYFGPGTRLLVL.

The chain couples TRBV19 to TRBJ1-4, with 8 bases lining up with TRBD1. V lost 1 base to trimming and J lost 8 bases; unmatched junction nucleotides: 6. The germline CDR1 and CDR2 sequences are LNHDA and SQIVND (reference sequence). CDR3 length: 15 residues. The CDR3 region has the DNA TGTGCCAGTAGTATAGCCGGGACAGGCAGCGAAAAACTGTTTTTT. Translation: CASSIAGTGSEKLFF.

The V and J genes are TRBV3-1 (or the pseudogene TRBV3-2) and TRBJ2-3, with TRBD2 matching 8 bases. The CDR3 contains 14 residues. Germline V CDR1 and CDR2: LGHDT, YNNKEL (reference sequence). Losses at the gene ends were 5 bases for V and 1 base for J; bases not matched to a gene: 2. The CDR3 nucleotides are TGTGCCAGCAGCGCGCGGGAGGGCACAGATACGCAGTATTTT. Translated: CASSAREGTDTQYF.

The J gene is TRBJ1-2, the V gene TRBV19; D perhaps matches TRBD1 (5 bases). Trimming took off 4 bases at V and 0 bases at J, with 9 bases between the two ends. CDR1 is LNHDA, CDR2 SQIVND, per germline (reference sequence). There are 14 residues in the CDR3. The DNA for the CDR3 is TGTGCCAGTAGTAGAGGGACGGCTAACTATGGCTACACCTTC. As protein: CASSRGTANYGYTF.